The 32 T cell receptor beta chains listed next were all sequenced from one sample in a study of monozygotic twins with inflammatory bowel disease. One entry per CDR3 protein, without DNA, is what TCRdb gives after re-calling the 5' RACE reads. The sample's table shows 300,000 to 400,000 distinct CDR3 sequences. Sequencing was performed on blood. Receptors were obtained from a human donor with ulcerative colitis or Crohn's disease, or a healthy co-twin of an affected twin (not recorded which).

CDR3 residues: CSATGTMNTEAFF. The J gene is TRBJ1-1, the V gene TRBV20-1; no DNA is available, so the TRBD1 call from TCRdb remains unchecked. The CDR3 consists of 13 residues. Germline loops: CDR1 DFQATT, CDR2 SNEGSKA (reference sequence).

This sequence joins TRBV19 and TRBJ2-4; absent DNA, TCRdb's TRBD1 call cannot be checked. Per germline, CDR1 LNHDA and CDR2 SQIVND (reference sequence). The CDR3 runs 13 residues. CDR3 region: CASSMGRGQIQYF.

This chain uses TRBV25-1 with TRBJ2-3; TCRdb names TRBD2, which stays unverified in the absence of DNA. Germline V CDR1 and CDR2: MGHDK, SYGVNS. The CDR3 is made up of 17 amino acids. CDR3 amino acids: CASSPKSRALSTDTQYF.

The gene calls are TRBV9 and TRBJ2-7; there is no DNA to check the TCRdb D call of TRBD1. CDR3 length: 14 residues. Germline CDR1 and CDR2: SGDLS and YYNGEE. CDR3 in amino acids: CASSGQGTWGEQYF.

The chain uses TRBV25-1 and TRBJ2-5; the D call from TCRdb, TRBD1, cannot be confirmed without DNA. Germline V CDR1 and CDR2: MGHDK, SYGVNS. There are 15 residues in the CDR3. The CDR3 region is CASSEYMGDGETQYF.

This rearrangement joins TRBV20-1 to TRBJ2-3; there is no DNA to check the TCRdb D call of TRBD1. CDR3 length: 15 amino acids. Per the germline V gene, CDR1 is DFQATT and CDR2 is SNEGSKA (reference sequence). This chain's CDR3 is CSASRTPGISDTQYF.

The chain recombines TRBV20-1 with TRBJ1-5. Germline CDR1 and CDR2: DFQATT and SNEGSKA (reference sequence). This CDR3 is built from 16 residues. The CDR3 here is CSAPRTAFQKNQPQHF.

This chain uses TRBV10-3 with TRBJ1-6; TCRdb names TRBD1, which stays unverified in the absence of DNA. The CDR3 totals 16 residues. CDR1 is ENHRY, CDR2 SYGVKD, per germline. The CDR3 protein is CAISAGGSSYNSPLHF.

V gene TRBV9 combines with J gene TRBJ1-5. Germline CDR1 is SGDLS and CDR2 is YYNGEE. The CDR3 consists of 16 residues. CDR3 sequence reads: CASSLGLEGPNQPQHF.

This sequence joins TRBV3-1 and TRBJ2-2. CDR3 length: 16 amino acids. From germline, CDR1 is LGHDT and CDR2 YNNKEL (reference sequence). The chain's CDR3 is CASTLIPDANTGELFF.

V is TRBV27 and J is TRBJ1-4; TCRdb's D gene call, TRBD1, goes unchecked for lack of DNA. Germline loops: CDR1 MNHEY, CDR2 SMNVEV (reference sequence). This CDR3 comprises 14 residues. The CDR3 here is CASSLRPQIEKLFF.

The rearrangement links TRBV4-1 to TRBJ2-7; TCRdb's assignment of TRBD1 cannot be checked, as there is no DNA. The CDR3 is 14 amino acids. Germline lookup yields CDR1 MGHRA and CDR2 YSYEKL. CDR3 amino acids: CASSHETGNYEQYF.

This CDR3 reads CAWGTGDTQYF. The V call is TRBV30, the J call TRBJ2-3; absent DNA, TCRdb's TRBD1 call cannot be checked. This CDR3 has 11 amino acids. The germline V gene encodes CDR1 GTSNPN and CDR2 SVGIG (reference sequence).

The chain carries TRBV7-8 and TRBJ2-3; TCRdb proposes TRBD1, but this gene call is untestable without DNA. This CDR3 region has 17 residues. Germline CDR1 reads SGHVS; CDR2 reads FQNEAQ. The CDR3 here is CASSHRDRGRVTDTQYF.

The chain uses TRBV3-1 and TRBJ2-6; the D call of TRBD2 rests on TCRdb alone, since no DNA is present to check it. Germline CDR1 and CDR2: LGHDT and YNNKEL (reference sequence). There are 18 residues in the CDR3. The CDR3 reads CASSHPGTTSTGANVLTF. The full variable domain, with the rest looked up from reference TRBV3-1 and TRBJ2-6, is DTAVSQTPKYLVTQMGNDKSIKCEQNLGHDTMYWYKQDSKKFLKIMFSYNNKELIINETVPNRFSPKSPDKAHLNLHINSLELGDSAVYFCASSHPGTTSTGANVLTFGAGSRLTVL.

The chain recombines TRBV18 with TRBJ2-2. Germline values: CDR1 KGHSH, CDR2 LQKENI. This CDR3 comprises 14 residues. This CDR3 reads CASSPFASPGELFF. Using reference TRBV18 and TRBJ2-2 for the parts outside the CDR3, the full variable domain is NAGVMQNPRHLVRRRGQEARLRCSPMKGHSHVYWYRQLPEEGLKFMVYLQKENIIDESGMPKERFSAEFPKEGPSILRIQQVVRGDSAAYFCASSPFASPGELFFGEGSRLTVL.

This rearrangement joins TRBV10-3 to TRBJ2-3; the TRBD1 assignment by TCRdb is unverifiable without DNA. Germline V gene data show CDR1 as ENHRY and CDR2 as SYGVKD. There are 14 residues in the CDR3. The CDR3 loop reads CAIADGVSTDTQYF.

The chain combines TRBV7-9 with TRBJ2-1; TCRdb's D call, TRBD1, is unchecked because there is no DNA. This CDR3 has 12 residues. The germline CDR1 and CDR2 sequences are SEHNR and FQNEAQ (reference sequence). CDR3 loop: CASSYQGIEQFF. The full variable domain, in which reference TRBV7-9 and TRBJ2-1 provide the parts outside the CDR3, is DTGVSQNPRHKITKRGQNVTFRCDPISEHNRLYWYRQTLGQGPEFLTYFQNEAQLEKSRLLSDRFSAERPKGSFSTLEIQRTEQGDSAMYLCASSYQGIEQFFGPGTRLTVL.

CDR3 region: CASIPQPRGEQFF. The V call is TRBV7-2, the J call TRBJ2-1; the TCRdb call, TRBD1, lacks DNA for checking. There are 13 residues in the CDR3. Germline assignment: CDR1 SGHTA and CDR2 FQGNSA.

V and J are TRBV6-5 and TRBJ1-1. CDR1 and CDR2 (germline): MNHEY, SVGAGI. The CDR3 sequence is 15 residues long. The CDR3 is CASSYSTGLTLRAFF.

V is TRBV5-1 and J is TRBJ2-2. The CDR3 contains 12 residues. CDR1 is SGHRS and CDR2 is YFSETQ in the germline V gene. The CDR3 is CASRLDTGELFF.

The V call is TRBV9, the J call TRBJ1-5; TCRdb indicates TRBD1, and absent DNA this call remains unverified. There are 15 residues in the CDR3. Looked up from germline, CDR1 is SGDLS and CDR2 is YYNGEE. CDR3 region: CASSTGTESNQPQHF.

This rearrangement joins TRBV27 to TRBJ2-2; the TRBD2 assignment by TCRdb is unverifiable without DNA. CDR3 length: 16 residues. Germline-derived CDR1 and CDR2 are MNHEY and SMNVEV (reference sequence). The CDR3 protein is CASSLYGREGTGELFF.

The gene calls are TRBV2 and TRBJ2-7. The CDR3 is made up of 13 amino acids. Germline loops: CDR1 SNHLY, CDR2 FYNNEI. The CDR3 is CASREPGYYEQYF.

The rearrangement links TRBV6-1 to TRBJ2-1; lacking DNA, the TRBD2 call made by TCRdb goes unchecked. The CDR3 is 16 residues long. Per germline, CDR1 MNHNS and CDR2 SASEGT. CDR3 in amino acids: CASSPLAGGTYNEQFF.

The chain is built from TRBV29-1 and TRBJ2-6; TCRdb names TRBD1, which stays unverified in the absence of DNA. This CDR3 has 15 amino acids. Germline V CDR1 and CDR2: SQVTM, ANQGSEA. This chain's CDR3 is CSVYGTNSGANVLTF.

The chain employs TRBV12-3 or TRBV12-4 and TRBJ2-7; TCRdb selects TRBD2, and the lack of DNA leaves this call unchecked. CDR3 length: 14 amino acids. The CDR3 is CASTPGLLKARQYF.

The chain uses TRBV5-1 and TRBJ2-1; TCRdb gives TRBD2 as the D gene, but with no DNA this cannot be confirmed. The CDR3 loop spans 16 amino acids. Germline loops: CDR1 SGHRS, CDR2 YFSETQ. CDR3 protein: CASSLGLAGFYNEQFF.

The CDR3: CASSLMFGGGSYEQYF. The chain couples TRBV27 to TRBJ2-7; TCRdb's assignment of TRBD2 cannot be checked, as there is no DNA. This CDR3 has 16 amino acids. Germline assignment: CDR1 MNHEY and CDR2 SMNVEV (reference sequence).

The genes are TRBV29-1 and TRBJ1-2. The CDR3 has 14 residues. Germline V gene lookup returns CDR1 SQVTM and CDR2 ANQGSEA. The CDR3 here is CSVEDLDDYYGYTF.

The V and J genes are TRBV18 and TRBJ2-7; there is no DNA to check the TCRdb D call of TRBD2. The CDR3 loop spans 15 amino acids. Germline V lookup: CDR1 KGHSH, CDR2 LQKENI. The CDR3 here is CASSIPGQRPYEQYF. The full variable domain, completed using reference TRBV18 and TRBJ2-7, is NAGVMQNPRHLVRRRGQEARLRCSPMKGHSHVYWYRQLPEEGLKFMVYLQKENIIDESGMPKERFSAEFPKEGPSILRIQQVVRGDSAAYFCASSIPGQRPYEQYFGPGTRLTVT.

This chain connects TRBV12-3 or TRBV12-4 to TRBJ2-1. CDR3 length: 14 amino acids. CDR3 sequence reads: CASILSTPYNEQFF.